A selection of T cell receptor beta chains follows, all from one sample in a study of T cell repertoires in cytomegalovirus infection. A single record per CDR3 protein comes from TCRdb applying MiXCR to the reads. Of about half a million distinct CDR3 sequences in the sample, 30% to 40% were seen once. These receptors' antigens are unknown. Sequences were derived from cultured PBMCs, sampled from culture after CMV antigen stimulation. These receptors were taken from a human donor in good health (CMV status not recorded). Some clones in this sample may be carry-over from other donors' samples. Both conserved end residues are part of each CDR3. D genes are given only for firm matches. Clone size appears in some rows only: once, few, many, or a class for an expanded clone.

j_gene: TRBJ2-3; v_gene: TRBV2; d_gene: .; abundance: .; CDR3nt: TGTGCCAGCAGTGAGATCCTAATAACAGATACGCAGTATTTT; CDR3aa: CASSEILITDTQYF
j_gene: TRBJ2-1; v_gene: TRBV4-1; d_gene: .; abundance: few; CDR3nt: TGCGCCAGCAGCCAAGGGCTGGGTGGAGAGCAGTTCTTC; CDR3aa: CASSQGLGGEQFF
j_gene: TRBJ2-5; v_gene: TRBV12-3/TRBV12-4; d_gene: TRBD2; abundance: .; CDR3nt: TGTGCCAGCAGTTTTCAGGTCCGCGGGGGAGAGACCCAGTACTTC; CDR3aa: CASSFQVRGGETQYF
j_gene: TRBJ2-3; v_gene: TRBV29-1; d_gene: TRBD2; abundance: .; CDR3nt: TGCAGCGTTAGAGGGCTAGCGGGAATGACAGATACGCAGTATTTT; CDR3aa: CSVRGLAGMTDTQYF
j_gene: TRBJ2-1; v_gene: TRBV20-1; d_gene: TRBD2; abundance: .; CDR3nt: TGCAGTGCTAGTCCCGGGACTAGCGGATACAATGAGCAGTTCTTC; CDR3aa: CSASPGTSGYNEQFF
j_gene: TRBJ2-3; v_gene: TRBV4-3; d_gene: TRBD2; abundance: .; CDR3nt: TGCGCCAGCAGCCAAGATGCGGGAGGGTTGGCAGATACGCAGTATTTT; CDR3aa: CASSQDAGGLADTQYF
j_gene: TRBJ2-7; v_gene: TRBV7-9; d_gene: TRBD1; abundance: few; CDR3nt: TGTGCCAGCAGCCCCCGGACAGGGCCGATGGAGCAGTACTTC; CDR3aa: CASSPRTGPMEQYF
j_gene: TRBJ2-6; v_gene: TRBV11-2; d_gene: .; abundance: .; CDR3nt: TGTGCCAGCGGAAACAGGGCTACTGGGGCCAACGTCCTGACTTTC; CDR3aa: CASGNRATGANVLTF
j_gene: TRBJ1-2; v_gene: TRBV7-9; d_gene: .; abundance: .; CDR3nt: TGTGCCAGCACCCGTGAACCGGGGGGCAATGGCTACACCTTC; CDR3aa: CASTREPGGNGYTF
j_gene: TRBJ2-3; v_gene: TRBV7-2; d_gene: .; abundance: many; CDR3nt: TGTGCCACCACAGGGGCTAGCGCCCCAGATACGCAGTATTTT; CDR3aa: CATTGASAPDTQYF
j_gene: TRBJ2-1; v_gene: TRBV6-5; d_gene: TRBD2; abundance: .; CDR3nt: TGTGCCAGCAGGGCGGGAGGGCCCGATGAGCAGTTCTTC; CDR3aa: CASRAGGPDEQFF
j_gene: TRBJ1-5; v_gene: TRBV6-2/TRBV6-3; d_gene: .; abundance: .; CDR3nt: TGTGCCAGCAATCGGGGTGGGGGCTGGGAGCCCCAGCATTTT; CDR3aa: CASNRGGGWEPQHF
j_gene: TRBJ1-1; v_gene: TRBV7-9; d_gene: .; abundance: .; CDR3nt: TGTGCCAGCAGCTTAGCGGGGTTGCCGGGAGGTGAAGCTTTCTTT; CDR3aa: CASSLAGLPGGEAFF
j_gene: TRBJ1-1; v_gene: TRBV28; d_gene: TRBD1; abundance: .; CDR3nt: TGTGCCAGCAGTCGGACAGGGGGCAAGACTGAAGCTTTCTTT; CDR3aa: CASSRTGGKTEAFF
j_gene: TRBJ1-1; v_gene: TRBV15; d_gene: TRBD1; abundance: once; CDR3nt: TGTGCCACCAGCATCGGACAGGGCACAGAAGCTTTCTTT; CDR3aa: CATSIGQGTEAFF
j_gene: TRBJ2-1; v_gene: TRBV9; d_gene: TRBD1; abundance: .; CDR3nt: TGTGCCAGCAGCGTCAACCCGGGGACAGGTGGTGAGCAGTTCTTC; CDR3aa: CASSVNPGTGGEQFF
j_gene: TRBJ2-1; v_gene: TRBV19; d_gene: .; abundance: .; CDR3nt: TGTGCCAGTAGTATAGAACAGAGACTACCATACAATGAGCAGTTCTTC; CDR3aa: CASSIEQRLPYNEQFF
j_gene: TRBJ2-2; v_gene: TRBV2; d_gene: .; abundance: few; CDR3nt: TGTGCCAGCAATCCGGGGATATTAAACACCGGGGAGCTGTTTTTT; CDR3aa: CASNPGILNTGELFF
j_gene: TRBJ2-7; v_gene: TRBV7-2; d_gene: TRBD2; abundance: .; CDR3nt: TGTGCCAGCAGCTTAGCGGGGGCTAGCGGGATAATCGGGCAGTACTTC; CDR3aa: CASSLAGASGIIGQYF
j_gene: TRBJ1-5; v_gene: TRBV2; d_gene: TRBD1; abundance: .; CDR3nt: TGTGCCAGCAGTGCCGACAGGGTGGGGAATCAGCCCCAGCATTTT; CDR3aa: CASSADRVGNQPQHF
j_gene: TRBJ2-5; v_gene: TRBV12-3/TRBV12-4; d_gene: .; abundance: .; CDR3nt: TGTGCCAGCACCTACGGGCCGGGGCAGTGGACCCAGTACTTC; CDR3aa: CASTYGPGQWTQYF
j_gene: TRBJ1-5; v_gene: TRBV7-6; d_gene: TRBD1; abundance: .; CDR3nt: TGTGCCAGCAGCATCAACAGGGGGGAGCCCCAGCATTTT; CDR3aa: CASSINRGEPQHF
j_gene: TRBJ1-1; v_gene: TRBV4-3; d_gene: TRBD1; abundance: few; CDR3nt: TGCGCCAGCAGCCACCGGACAGGGATCGACACTGAAGCTTTCTTT; CDR3aa: CASSHRTGIDTEAFF
j_gene: TRBJ2-2; v_gene: TRBV24-1; d_gene: .; abundance: few; CDR3nt: TGTGCCACCAGTGATTTAGTGGCGTCTAACACCGGGGAGCTGTTTTTT; CDR3aa: CATSDLVASNTGELFF
j_gene: TRBJ2-7; v_gene: TRBV7-8; d_gene: .; abundance: few; CDR3nt: TGTGCCAGCAGCTTAGTTAGGGGATCCTACGAGCAGTACTTC; CDR3aa: CASSLVRGSYEQYF
j_gene: TRBJ1-4; v_gene: TRBV7-2; d_gene: .; abundance: many; CDR3nt: TGTGCCAGCAGCTTCCAAACGGGACCAGGGGAAAAACTGTTTTTT; CDR3aa: CASSFQTGPGEKLFF
j_gene: TRBJ2-7; v_gene: TRBV7-2; d_gene: .; abundance: many; CDR3nt: TGTGCCAGCAGCTTAGTAGGAGGGAGCTCACTCGGAGGCTACGAGCAGTACTTC; CDR3aa: CASSLVGGSSLGGYEQYF
j_gene: TRBJ2-3; v_gene: TRBV18; d_gene: .; abundance: .; CDR3nt: TGTGCCAGCTCACAAATAGCCCCAGATACGCAGTATTTT; CDR3aa: CASSQIAPDTQYF
j_gene: TRBJ2-5; v_gene: TRBV11-2; d_gene: .; abundance: .; CDR3nt: TGTGCCAGCAGCCAGGAAAGGGTTTGGGGGGAGACCCAGTACTTC; CDR3aa: CASSQERVWGETQYF
j_gene: TRBJ1-1; v_gene: TRBV6-2/TRBV6-3; d_gene: .; abundance: .; CDR3nt: TGTGCCAGCAGTTACTCCGTGGGGGGCCTGAACACTGAAGCTTTCTTT; CDR3aa: CASSYSVGGLNTEAFF
j_gene: TRBJ2-1; v_gene: TRBV7-2; d_gene: TRBD2; abundance: .; CDR3nt: TGTGCCAGCAGCCGGAGCGGGGACGGGAATAGCGAGCAGTTCTTC; CDR3aa: CASSRSGDGNSEQFF
j_gene: TRBJ2-1; v_gene: TRBV9; d_gene: .; abundance: .; CDR3nt: TGTGCCAGCAGCGCTCCAGGAACAGTCAATGAGCAGTTCTTC; CDR3aa: CASSAPGTVNEQFF
j_gene: TRBJ2-4; v_gene: TRBV12-3/TRBV12-4; d_gene: .; abundance: .; CDR3nt: TGTGCCAGCAGCCTCGCCGGAGGGATTCAGTACTTC; CDR3aa: CASSLAGGIQYF
j_gene: TRBJ1-1; v_gene: TRBV19; d_gene: .; abundance: many; CDR3nt: TGTGCCAGTAAGCAGGGTCCGGCCACTGAAGCTTTCTTT; CDR3aa: CASKQGPATEAFF
j_gene: TRBJ2-1; v_gene: TRBV6-5; d_gene: .; abundance: .; CDR3nt: TGTGCCAGCAGTTACTCAGCAGGGCGGAATGAGCAGTTCTTC; CDR3aa: CASSYSAGRNEQFF
j_gene: TRBJ1-2; v_gene: TRBV25-1; d_gene: TRBD1; abundance: .; CDR3nt: TGTGCCAGCAGTGAGCTAAGACAGGGGAACTATGGCTACACCTTC; CDR3aa: CASSELRQGNYGYTF
j_gene: TRBJ2-6; v_gene: TRBV6-8; d_gene: .; abundance: .; CDR3nt: TGTGCCAGCAGTTATGGGGAATTCTCTGGGGCCAACGTCCTGACTTTC; CDR3aa: CASSYGEFSGANVLTF
j_gene: TRBJ2-1; v_gene: TRBV29-1; d_gene: TRBD2; abundance: many; CDR3nt: TGCAGCGTTTATAGCGGGAGTGGGAGTGAGCAGTTCTTC; CDR3aa: CSVYSGSGSEQFF
j_gene: TRBJ1-1; v_gene: TRBV30; d_gene: .; abundance: .; CDR3nt: TGTGCCCGTCGGGGCCTGAACACTGAAGCTTTCTTT; CDR3aa: CARRGLNTEAFF
j_gene: TRBJ2-2; v_gene: TRBV19; d_gene: TRBD2; abundance: .; CDR3nt: TGTGCCAGTAGTATGGGGCGGGGGAGTAACACCGGGGAGCTGTTTTTT; CDR3aa: CASSMGRGSNTGELFF
j_gene: TRBJ1-1; v_gene: TRBV28; d_gene: .; abundance: few; CDR3nt: TGTGCCAGCAGTTTAGACCTAAGGGGGGGTACTCAGAACACTGAAGCTTTCTTT; CDR3aa: CASSLDLRGGTQNTEAFF
j_gene: TRBJ1-5; v_gene: TRBV2; d_gene: .; abundance: .; CDR3nt: TGTGCCAGCAGTGAATTGGGCACCACCCGGAGGCAGCCCCAGCATTTT; CDR3aa: CASSELGTTRRQPQHF
j_gene: TRBJ1-2; v_gene: TRBV23-1; d_gene: .; abundance: .; CDR3nt: TGCGCCAGCAGTCACCCTAGACAGGTGCTCTGCGATGGCTACACCTTC; CDR3aa: CASSHPRQVLCDGYTF
j_gene: TRBJ2-2; v_gene: TRBV25-1; d_gene: .; abundance: .; CDR3nt: TGTGCCAGCAGTGACAGAAACGGGGAGCTGTTTTTT; CDR3aa: CASSDRNGELFF
j_gene: TRBJ2-1; v_gene: TRBV2; d_gene: TRBD2; abundance: .; CDR3nt: TGTGCCAGCAGTGAAGGCCTAGCGGGCTATGAGCAGTTCTTC; CDR3aa: CASSEGLAGYEQFF
j_gene: TRBJ2-1; v_gene: TRBV7-6; d_gene: .; abundance: few; CDR3nt: TGTGCCAGCAGCTTAGCCGCCGGGAGGGGGCCCTACAATGAGCAGTTCTTC; CDR3aa: CASSLAAGRGPYNEQFF
j_gene: TRBJ2-3; v_gene: TRBV7-2; d_gene: TRBD1; abundance: many; CDR3nt: TGTGCCAGCAGCCCAGACAGGGTAAACACAGATACGCAGTATTTT; CDR3aa: CASSPDRVNTDTQYF